This TCR beta chain emerged from a study of blood T cell repertoires in COVID-19. The CDR3 runs 15 residues. With V trimmed by 3 bases and J by 5 bases, 9 bases remained unmatched. The V gene's germline CDR1 is SGHDT and CDR2 YYEEEE. The table came from immunoSEQ multiplex PCR; TCRdb's copy has only in-frame clones and leaves some out. The table includes 160,000 or so clones, approximately 86% detected once. The gene calls are TRBV5-6 and TRBJ1-2; 8 bases line up with TRBD1. The sequenced material came from peripheral blood. This TCR was recovered from a woman aged 50 to 65 with acute or convalescent COVID-19. In DNA form, the CDR3 reads TGTGCCAGCAGCTCAGCAGGGGGCGCCGGTTATGGCTACACCTTC. Its translation: CASSSAGGAGYGYTF.